This is a list of T cell receptor beta chains from one sample in a study of chemoradiotherapy in HPV16-positive cancers. Profiling relied on immunoSEQ multiplex PCR, and the TCRdb table lists in-frame clones only, not all of them. Of about 35,000 clones in the sample, around 80% are singletons; the top ten hold 3.5% to 4%. Sequencing was performed on blood, taken from a patient who underwent chemoradiotherapy. These receptors all stem from a human donor with HPV-associated anogenital cancer. Each CDR3 is given with its conserved first and last residue. D genes are given only for firm matches. Clone size is given for some rows only: seen once, a few or many times, or a class if the clone is expanded.

j_call,d_call,v_call,clone_size,cdr3_aa,cdr3_nt
TRBJ1-1,.,TRBV5-6,.,CASSPVSRLMNTEAFF,TGTGCCAGCAGCCCGGTGAGCCGACTCATGAACACTGAAGCTTTCTTT
TRBJ2-1,TRBD1,TRBV6-5,.,CASSLGQGAFDEQFF,TGTGCCAGCAGTTTGGGACAGGGGGCGTTCGATGAGCAGTTCTTC
TRBJ2-5,.,TRBV2,.,CASKGRGHLETQYF,TGTGCCAGCAAAGGGAGGGGGCATTTGGAGACCCAGTACTTC
TRBJ2-2,.,TRBV9,few,CASSVAGVQNTGELFF,TGTGCCAGCAGCGTAGCGGGGGTTCAAAACACCGGGGAGCTGTTTTTT
TRBJ1-1,TRBD1,TRBV16,.,CASSQDGTGSPEAFF,TGTGCCAGCAGCCAAGACGGGACAGGGAGCCCTGAAGCTTTCTTT
TRBJ2-7,TRBD1,TRBV6-4,.,CASSDSRQGAYEQYF,TGTGCCAGCAGTGACTCTAGACAGGGGGCCTACGAGCAGTACTTC
TRBJ1-4,.,TRBV20-1,.,CSAREYEKLFF,TGCAGTGCTAGAGAATATGAAAAACTGTTTTTT
TRBJ1-5,TRBD1,TRBV4-3,.,CASSLRAGGGQPQHF,TGCGCCAGCAGCCTAAGAGCAGGGGGCGGTCAGCCCCAGCATTTT
TRBJ2-3,.,TRBV29-1,.,CSVEGVASTDTQYF,TGCAGCGTTGAGGGTGTCGCTAGCACAGATACGCAGTATTTT
TRBJ2-2,.,TRBV25-1,once,CASSEMTRNTGELFF,TGTGCCAGCAGTGAAATGACAAGGAACACCGGGGAGCTGTTTTTT
TRBJ1-2,.,TRBV5-1,.,CASSLEVDYGYTF,TGCGCCAGCAGCTTGGAGGTAGATTATGGCTACACCTTC
TRBJ2-2,.,TRBV7-9,.,CASSPDSFGWAGELFF,TGTGCCAGCAGCCCGGACAGTTTTGGGTGGGCCGGGGAGCTGTTTTTT
TRBJ1-2,.,TRBV6-1,few,CASSRGEANYGYTF,TGTGCCAGCAGTAGGGGGGAAGCTAACTATGGCTACACCTTC
TRBJ1-6,.,TRBV11-3,few,CASSLGGSNSPLHF,TGTGCCAGCAGCTTAGGAGGTTCCAATTCACCCCTCCACTTT
TRBJ2-3,TRBD2,TRBV29-1,.,CSVEISGGAPGDTQYF,TGCAGCGTTGAGATTAGCGGGGGGGCCCCCGGAGATACGCAGTATTTT
TRBJ1-1,.,TRBV7-9,few,CASSLAGEAFF,TGTGCCAGCAGCTTAGCGGGGGAAGCTTTCTTT
TRBJ1-2,.,TRBV15,.,CATTPGGPGNYGYTF,TGTGCCACCACCCCGGGAGGGCCAGGGAACTATGGCTACACCTTC
TRBJ1-6,.,TRBV2,.,CASTLEGTDSPLHF,TGTGCCAGCACCCTTGAAGGAACGGATTCACCCCTCCACTTT
TRBJ2-3,TRBD2,TRBV5-6,.,CASSIAGRTDTQYF,TGTGCCAGCAGCATAGCGGGTCGCACAGATACGCAGTATTTT
TRBJ1-4,.,TRBV5-1,.,CASSDPGTWEKLFF,TGCGCCAGCAGCGATCCTGGGACGTGGGAAAAACTGTTTTTT
TRBJ1-1,.,TRBV29-1,few,CSVVVLNTEAFF,TGCAGCGTTGTCGTCTTGAACACTGAAGCTTTCTTT
TRBJ1-5,.,TRBV11-3,.,CASSTRQSHQPQHF,TGTGCCAGCAGCACCCGACAGTCCCATCAGCCCCAGCATTTT
TRBJ1-3,.,TRBV15,once,CATSTHRNTIYF,TGTGCCACCAGCACCCACAGAAACACCATATATTTT
TRBJ2-7,.,TRBV7-8,few,CASSIRDKGSGGQYF,TGTGCCAGCAGCATCCGGGACAAAGGGAGTGGAGGGCAGTACTTC
TRBJ1-1,.,TRBV7-8,.,CASSPAKGRTEAFF,TGTGCCAGCAGCCCCGCAAAGGGGCGCACTGAAGCTTTCTTT
TRBJ2-4,TRBD2,TRBV5-1,.,CASSLAPFGLAGGTLAKNIQYF,TGCGCCAGCAGCTTGGCCCCATTCGGACTAGCGGGGGGAACCCTAGCCAAAAACATTCAGTACTTC
TRBJ2-2,.,TRBV6-5,.,CASGILSRYTGELFF,TGTGCCAGCGGAATACTTTCAAGGTACACCGGGGAGCTGTTTTTT
TRBJ2-7,.,TRBV6-1,.,CASRGYEQYF,TGTGCCAGCAGAGGATACGAGCAGTACTTC
TRBJ1-2,.,TRBV6-1,.,CASSEGTAPYGYTF,TGTGCCAGCAGTGAAGGGACAGCACCCTATGGCTACACCTTC
TRBJ1-1,.,TRBV6-5,.,CASSYGGGWNTEAFF,TGTGCCAGCAGTTACGGAGGGGGGTGGAACACTGAAGCTTTCTTT
TRBJ1-2,.,TRBV5-4,.,CASSGQRGGGYGYTF,TGTGCCAGCAGCGGCCAGAGGGGCGGCGGCTATGGCTACACCTTC
TRBJ2-7,.,TRBV5-1,once,CASSSTGIEPEQYF,TGCGCCAGCAGCTCGACAGGAATCGAGCCCGAGCAGTACTTC
TRBJ2-1,.,TRBV7-8,once,CASSTAGVSYNEQFF,TGTGCCAGCAGCACCGCTGGGGTTTCCTACAATGAGCAGTTCTTC
TRBJ2-7,.,TRBV5-1,.,CASSLAASPSEQYF,TGCGCCAGCAGCTTGGCTGCTAGCCCTAGCGAGCAGTACTTC
TRBJ1-5,.,TRBV7-9,few,CASSLLSDNQPQHF,TGTGCCAGCAGCTTATTATCGGACAATCAGCCCCAGCATTTT
TRBJ2-2,.,TRBV7-9,.,CASSLTPVIPGELFF,TGTGCCAGCAGCTTAACGCCTGTAATTCCTGGGGAGCTGTTTTTT